These 9 T cell receptor beta chains share one sample of origin, sequenced in a study of cytomegalovirus exposure and HLA in healthy donors. Primers: 60 Vbeta forward and 13 Jbeta reverse. Some clones are missing from TCRdb's copy, which holds only in-frame ones; the method was immunoSEQ multiplex PCR. The repertoire consists of some 110,000 clones, with approximately 80% occurring once and the leading ten covering around 0.9%. Material: PBMCs. The receptors were gathered from a woman aged 25 to 39 in good health and CMV-seronegative.

The genes are TRBV6-5 and TRBJ1-6, with D possibly matching TRBD1 (5 bases). This CDR3 has 15 amino acids. Per the germline V gene, CDR1 is MNHEY and CDR2 is SVGAGI. Trimming cost V 2 bases and J 7 bases, with 12 bases left between them. CDR3 amino acids: CASSYMGLRNSPLHF. The CDR3 DNA is TGTGCCAGCAGTTACATGGGGCTAAGGAATTCACCCCTCCACTTT.

This clone was observed a single time. V gene TRBV7-9 combines with J gene TRBJ2-5; a possible D gene is TRBD2 (5 bases). The CDR3 covers 17 residues. In germline, CDR1 is SEHNR, CDR2 FQNEAQ (reference sequence). Trimming shortened V by 6 bases and J by 5 bases, and 25 bases separated the two germline ends. The CDR3 sequence is CASSSWWEFTRGETQYF. The CDR3 region has the DNA TGTGCCAGCAGTTCCTGGTGGGAATTTACCCGAGGGGAGACCCAGTACTTC.

The V call is TRBV6-5, the J call TRBJ1-2; D is possibly TRBD1 (6 bases). The CDR3 contains 13 residues. CDR1 MNHEY and CDR2 SVGAGI come from the germline V gene. V was pared by 3 bases and J by 7 bases, with 12 bases between. The CDR3 sequence is CASSYQTGFGYTF. CDR3 in DNA: TGTGCCAGCAGTTATCAGACAGGTTTTGGCTACACCTTC.

The J gene is TRBJ1-1, the V gene TRBV30; no definite D call. Trimming stripped 2 bases from V and 0 bases from J, with 10 bases between. This CDR3 is built from 14 residues. Looked up from germline, CDR1 is GTSNPN and CDR2 is SVGIG (reference sequence). In DNA, the CDR3 is TGTGCCTGGAGTCCTACCCTCATGAACACTGAAGCTTTCTTT. Protein sequence: CAWSPTLMNTEAFF.

The chain joins TRBV4-2 to TRBJ1-2; TRBD1 matches 8 bases. The CDR3 loop spans 16 amino acids. Germline V gene lookup returns CDR1 LGHNA and CDR2 YNFKEQ. V gave up 4 bases and J gave up 3 bases; unmatched junction bases: 10. The CDR3 DNA is TGTGCCAGCAGCCCGGACAGGGTCCATCGGGACTATGGCTACACCTTC. Its translation is CASSPDRVHRDYGYTF.

The V and J genes are TRBV19 and TRBJ2-7; TRBD1 matches at 7 bases. This CDR3 has 15 amino acids. Germline-derived CDR1 and CDR2 are LNHDA and SQIVND (reference sequence). After removal of 9 bases from V and 7 bases from J, the junction contained 18 bases not matched to a gene. As DNA, the CDR3 is TGTGCCAGCAGTCGAGGACAGGCGCCCGCTGGGGAGCAGTACTTC. Its translation: CASSRGQAPAGEQYF.

The genes are TRBV7-8 and TRBJ1-3, with D maybe TRBD1 (5 bases). CDR1 is SGHVS, CDR2 FQNEAQ, per germline. The CDR3 extends over 13 amino acids. V gave up 6 bases and J gave up 3 bases, with 9 bases separating them. The CDR3 nucleotides read TGTGCCAGCAGGCCGACAGTTGGAAACACCATATATTTT. It codes for CASRPTVGNTIYF. The full variable domain, rest sourced from reference TRBV7-8 and TRBJ1-3, is GAGVSQSPRYKVAKRGQDVALRCDPISGHVSLFWYQQALGQGPEFLTYFQNEAQLDKSGLPSDRFFAERPEGSVSTLKIQRTQQEDSAVYLCASRPTVGNTIYFGEGSWLTVV.

The gene calls are TRBV6-1 and TRBJ2-3, with TRBD1 identical over 7 bases. The germline V gene has CDR1 MNHNS and CDR2 SASEGT. The CDR3 loop spans 15 amino acids. V lost 1 base to trimming and J lost 1 base; unmatched junction nucleotides: 2. The CDR3 loop is CASSEDRGGTDTQYF. Here the CDR3 DNA reads TGTGCCAGCAGTGAAGACAGGGGTGGCACAGATACGCAGTATTTT.

The chain has TRBV2 and TRBJ1-2; no clear D. The CDR3 spans 12 residues. Germline V gene data show CDR1 as SNHLY and CDR2 as FYNNEI. The V and J ends lost 2 bases and 8 bases respectively, with 9 bases between them. CDR3 in amino acids: CASSERALGYTF. CDR3 nucleotides: TGTGCCAGCAGTGAACGAGCTTTGGGCTACACCTTC.